This T cell receptor (beta chain) stems from a study of Graves' ophthalmopathy and Graves' hyperthyroidism. General observations from the study: Researchers report that a 13-signature model separated ophthalmopathy from stable hyperthyroidism, posting 85% to 90% sensitivity and 75% to 84% specificity. Blood shared most expanded thyroid clonotypes above 0.001 frequency.

The TCR beta CDR3 regions underwent amplification from RNA transcripts. First-round RT-PCR with HTBI primers preceded a second-round multiplex PCR. In TCRdb, the multiplex PCR reads were re-called with MiXCR into one record per CDR3 protein. The sample holds about 40,000 distinct CDR3 sequences, over 40% seen once. The CDR3 is 22 amino acids long, termini counted. In germline, CDR1 is DFQATT, CDR2 SNEGSKA (reference sequence). Worth noting for this clonotype: Antigen: not known. The DNA is omitted, as the CDR3 cannot be located on it reliably, and the CDR3 follows TCRdb's listing.

Specimen: peripheral blood. The chain joins TRBV20-1 to TRBJ2-5; the table's D call, TRBD2, has no DNA check behind it. The clonotype was recovered from an adult man with Graves' ophthalmopathy. The CDR3 protein is CSAREQVSYGYTFGSGRETQYF.